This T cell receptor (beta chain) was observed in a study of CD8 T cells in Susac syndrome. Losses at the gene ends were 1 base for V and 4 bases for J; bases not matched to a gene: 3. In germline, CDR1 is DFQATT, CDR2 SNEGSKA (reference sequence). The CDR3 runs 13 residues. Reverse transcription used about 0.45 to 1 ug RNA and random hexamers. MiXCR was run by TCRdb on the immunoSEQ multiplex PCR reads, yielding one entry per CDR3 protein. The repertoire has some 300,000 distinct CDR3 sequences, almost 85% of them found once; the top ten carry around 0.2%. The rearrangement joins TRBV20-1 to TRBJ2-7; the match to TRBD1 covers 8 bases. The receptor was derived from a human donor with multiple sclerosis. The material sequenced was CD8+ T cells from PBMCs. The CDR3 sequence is CSARVRTGYEQYF. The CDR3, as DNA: TGCAGTGCTAGAGTAAGGACAGGGTACGAGCAGTACTTC.